This T cell receptor beta chain was identified during a study of naive and memory T cell subsets. Broader study findings: In CD4 and CD8 cells, diversity dropped from naive through EMRA. Activation and differentiation may alter RNA-based TCR counts. Clonotypes here are unpaired alpha or beta chain sequences.

Two oligonucleotides, mixed equimolar, formed the beta constant-region primer covering TRBC1 and TRBC2. MiXCR, run by TCRdb on the UMI-ligation and nested PCR reads, gives a single entry per CDR3 protein. The table records about 5,700 distinct CDR3 sequences, over 6% of them present only once. This clonotype showed up just a few times. As yet, its antigen is unknown. Germline V gene lookup returns CDR1 KGHSH and CDR2 LQKENI. The CDR3 sequence is 14 residues long. V was clipped by 6 bases and J by 2 bases, with 12 bases between them. Four subsets defined by CD45RA and CD27 were sorted after CD3, CD4, CD8 and live/dead staining.

This sequence was found in a human donor in good health. The chain combines TRBV18 with TRBJ2-3; D is uncertain. The sequenced sample consisted of effector memory CD8+ T cells from blood. Subset meaning: effector memory, CD45RA- CD27-. CDR3 amino acids: CASSQNWNTDTQYF. In nucleotides, the CDR3 is TGTGCCAGCTCGCAAAATTGGAACACAGATACGCAGTATTTT.